Listed below are T cell receptor beta chains from one sample, sequenced in a study of siplizumab effects on memory and regulatory T cells. Profiling relied on immunoSEQ multiplex PCR, and the TCRdb table lists in-frame clones only, not all of them. The table includes around 110,000 clones, approximately 94% detected once. Sequenced material: non-Treg CD4+ T cells sorted from blood. These receptors all come from a human donor in good health. The CDR3 runs from the conserved cysteine through the conserved F or W. Fields, in order: J gene, D gene, V gene, clone size, CDR3 DNA, CDR3 protein. D genes are given only for firm matches. Not all rows give a size; the values are once, few, many and, for expanded clones, a class.

>TRBJ1-1|TRBD1|TRBV6-1|-
TGTGCCAGCACCATCGACAGGGACGCTGAAGCTTTCTTT
CASTIDRDAEAFF
>TRBJ2-7|TRBD1|TRBV6-5|-
TGTGCCAGCAGTGTCAGACAGGGAACCTACGAGCAGTACTTC
CASSVRQGTYEQYF
>TRBJ1-1|-|TRBV9|-
TGTGCCAGCAGCGTAGAACAGAACACTGAAGCTTTCTTT
CASSVEQNTEAFF
>TRBJ2-5|TRBD1|TRBV7-7|-
TGTGCCAGCAGCTCCTCAGGGGGCGCGGGGGAGACCCAGTACTTC
CASSSSGGAGETQYF
>TRBJ2-1|-|TRBV25-1|-
TGTGCCAGCAGGGGAGAGACAGGAGTTATTAGTGAGCAGTTCTTC
CASRGETGVISEQFF
>TRBJ1-6|TRBD1|TRBV6-4|-
TGTGCCAGCAGTGCGGACAGGGAAAACTCACCCCTCCACTTT
CASSADRENSPLHF
>TRBJ2-5|-|TRBV20-1|-
TGCAGTGCTAGCAGTGGAGAGACCCAGTACTTC
CSASSGETQYF
>TRBJ2-7|-|TRBV29-1|-
TGCAGCGTTGCCACAGGGCACGAGCAGTACTTC
CSVATGHEQYF
>TRBJ2-6|-|TRBV7-8|-
TGTGCCAGCAGAGAAGCAGGGTCTGGGGCCAACGTCCTGACTTTC
CASREAGSGANVLTF
>TRBJ1-1|-|TRBV12-5|-
TGTGCTAGTGGTTTAGGGACACTTAACACTGAAGCTTTCTTT
CASGLGTLNTEAFF
>TRBJ2-7|-|TRBV28|-
TGTGCCAGCAGCCCCGGTTTTGGGGGTAGAACCTACGAGCAGTACTTC
CASSPGFGGRTYEQYF
>TRBJ1-2|-|TRBV6-1|few
TGTGCCAGCAGTGACCGACAGCACGCTAACTATGGCTACACCTTC
CASSDRQHANYGYTF
>TRBJ1-5|TRBD1|TRBV7-8|-
TGTGCCAGCAGCTTAGTGGGATTTCAGGGGGCCTTGAACAATCAGCCCCAGCATTTT
CASSLVGFQGALNNQPQHF
>TRBJ1-2|-|TRBV20-1|few
TGCAGTGCTAGCCCCCTTGAGGGCTACACCTTC
CSASPLEGYTF
>TRBJ1-1|-|TRBV4-1|-
TGCGCCAGCAGCCCTTACTACCCCACAGGGACCACTGAAGCTTTCTTT
CASSPYYPTGTTEAFF
>TRBJ2-5|TRBD2|TRBV9|-
TGTGCCAGCAGCGCTAGCGGGGGGGAAGGGGAGACCCAGTACTTC
CASSASGGEGETQYF
>TRBJ1-2|-|TRBV18|-
TGTGCCAGCTCACCGGAGGGGACTGAGGGCTACACCTTC
CASSPEGTEGYTF
>TRBJ2-1|-|TRBV11-2|-
TGTGCCAGCAGCTTAGATTACTCAAGAGGTGAGCAGTTCTTC
CASSLDYSRGEQFF
>TRBJ1-2|-|TRBV6-5|once
TGTGCCAGCAGTCCTAGTGACGCTCAAGGGGGATACACCTTC
CASSPSDAQGGYTF
>TRBJ2-1|TRBD2|TRBV18|once
TGTGCCAGCTCACCGACTAGCGGGAGAGGCAATGAGCAGTTCTTC
CASSPTSGRGNEQFF
>TRBJ1-2|TRBD1|TRBV5-1|once
TGCGCCAGCAGCACGTTGACAGGGGGGACCTATGGCTACACCTTC
CASSTLTGGTYGYTF
>TRBJ2-2|-|TRBV15|once
TGTGCCACCAGCAGGAGGGGTGTCACCGGGGAGCTGTTTTTT
CATSRRGVTGELFF
>TRBJ1-6|-|TRBV11-2|-
TGTGCCAGCAGCTTAGATGGGGCAGGGAGCTCACCCCTCCACTTT
CASSLDGAGSSPLHF
>TRBJ2-5|TRBD2|TRBV5-1|once
TGCGCCAGCAGGGCTACTAGCGGTTGGGAGACCCAGTACTTC
CASRATSGWETQYF
>TRBJ2-5|TRBD2|TRBV9|-
TGTGCCAGCAGCGTAGGAGGGACTAGCGGGAGGCAGTACTTC
CASSVGGTSGRQYF
>TRBJ2-7|TRBD2|TRBV4-2|few
TGTGCCAGCAGCCAAGAGGCTAGCGGGGCCTCCTACGAGCAGTACTTC
CASSQEASGASYEQYF